The clone carrying this T cell receptor beta chain was detected ten times or more. Its antigen is unknown. Investigators profiled TCR beta VDJ and CDR3 from genomic DNA template. TCRdb re-analysed the reads in MiXCR, keeping a single row per CDR3 protein. The profile covers some 160,000 distinct CDR3 sequences, with approximately 44% appearing a single time and 3.2% taken by the ten largest. Germline CDR1 is SGHVS and CDR2 is FNYEAQ. Trimming cost V 0 bases and J 5 bases, with 10 bases left between them. The CDR3 is 14 amino acids. These data belong to a study of CD8+CD57+ T cells in acquired aplastic anemia. Overall study context: Quantities of DNA derived from sorted CD4+ and CD8+ cells averaged around 3 ug. Study-level findings and limits: The study identified twenty-nine CD8+ CDR3 sequences shared by patients and controls.

All patients picked for sequencing had shown, by flow cytometry, an expansion of CD8+CD57+ cells. In all patients, the disease was severe acquired aplastic anemia. When blood sampling took place, the patients had received no therapy. This chain joins TRBV7-6 and TRBJ2-5; D is perhaps TRBD1 or TRBD2 (5 bases each). This receptor was identified in a human donor with aplastic anemia. The sample comprised sorted CD4+, CD8+, or CD8+CD57+ T cells (not recorded which) from PBMCs. The chain's CDR3 is CASSLAQGVETQYF. The CDR3 DNA reads as TGTGCCAGCAGCTTAGCGCAGGGAGTGGAGACCCAGTACTTC.